This entry describes one T cell receptor beta chain. Trimming left V 6 bases short and J 1 base short, with 9 bases between. The CDR3 has 13 residues. Germline V gene lookup returns CDR1 ENHRY and CDR2 SYGVKD. After constant-region reverse-primer amplification, full-length variable regions underwent semi-nested PCR with Nested Universal Primer A. TCRdb re-called the 5' RACE reads with MiXCR, one entry per CDR3 protein. The table lists about 64,000 distinct CDR3 sequences, approximately 22% of them singletons. V is TRBV10-3 and J is TRBJ1-1; perhaps TRBD1 as D (6 bases). This TCR derives from a female donor with breast cancer. The sequencing input was memory CD4+ T cells sorted from a lymph node. Subset meaning: memory CD4+ T cells, CD4+CD45RO+CD25-. The CDR3 nucleotides are TGTGCCATCAGAAGGGGACAGAACACTGAAGCTTTCTTT. Its translation: CAIRRGQNTEAFF.